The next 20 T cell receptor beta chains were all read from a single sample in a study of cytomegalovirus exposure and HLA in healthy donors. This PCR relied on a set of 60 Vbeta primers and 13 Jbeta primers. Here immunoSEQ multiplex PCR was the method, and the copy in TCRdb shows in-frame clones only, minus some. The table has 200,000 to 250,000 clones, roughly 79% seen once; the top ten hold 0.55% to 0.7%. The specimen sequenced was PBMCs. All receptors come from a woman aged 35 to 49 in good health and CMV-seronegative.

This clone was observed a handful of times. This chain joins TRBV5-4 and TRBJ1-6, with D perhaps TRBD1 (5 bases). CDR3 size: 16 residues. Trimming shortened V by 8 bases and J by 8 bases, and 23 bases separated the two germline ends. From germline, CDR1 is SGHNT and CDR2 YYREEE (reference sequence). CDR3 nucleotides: TGTGCCAGTAACCCGGGGGGAGCTATGGGGGATTCACCCCTCCACTTT. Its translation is CASNPGGAMGDSPLHF.

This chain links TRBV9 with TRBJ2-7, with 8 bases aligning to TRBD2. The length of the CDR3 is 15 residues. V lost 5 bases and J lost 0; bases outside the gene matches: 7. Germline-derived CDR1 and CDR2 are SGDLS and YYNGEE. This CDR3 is CASSLRGGGSYEQYF. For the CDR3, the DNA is TGTGCCAGCAGTTTACGGGGGGGCGGCTCCTACGAGCAGTACTTC.

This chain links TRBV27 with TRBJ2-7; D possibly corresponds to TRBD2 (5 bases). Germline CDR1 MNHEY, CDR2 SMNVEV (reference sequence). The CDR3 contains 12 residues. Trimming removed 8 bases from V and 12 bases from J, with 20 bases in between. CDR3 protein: CASGYKDSDGYF. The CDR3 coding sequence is TGTGCCAGCGGGTACAAGGACTCTGATGGGTACTTC.

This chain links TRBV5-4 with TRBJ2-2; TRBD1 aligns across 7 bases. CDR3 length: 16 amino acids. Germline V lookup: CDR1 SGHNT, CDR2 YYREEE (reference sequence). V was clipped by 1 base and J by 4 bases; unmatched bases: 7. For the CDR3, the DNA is TGTGCCAGCAGCTTGTTAAGGGGGCAGGGCACCGGGGAGCTGTTTTTT. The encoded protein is CASSLLRGQGTGELFF.

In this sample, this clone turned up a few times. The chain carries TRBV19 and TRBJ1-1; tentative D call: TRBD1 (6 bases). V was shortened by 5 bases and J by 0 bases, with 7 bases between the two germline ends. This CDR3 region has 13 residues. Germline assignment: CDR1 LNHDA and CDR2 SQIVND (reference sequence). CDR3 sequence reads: CASSQGMNTEAFF. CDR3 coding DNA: TGTGCCAGTAGTCAGGGGATGAACACTGAAGCTTTCTTT.

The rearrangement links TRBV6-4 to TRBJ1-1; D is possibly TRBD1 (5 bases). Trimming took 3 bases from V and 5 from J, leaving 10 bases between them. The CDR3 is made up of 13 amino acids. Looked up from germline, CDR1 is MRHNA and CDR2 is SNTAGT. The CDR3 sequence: CASSEGAGTEAFF. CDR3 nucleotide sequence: TGTGCCAGCAGTGAAGGGGCAGGGACTGAAGCTTTCTTT.

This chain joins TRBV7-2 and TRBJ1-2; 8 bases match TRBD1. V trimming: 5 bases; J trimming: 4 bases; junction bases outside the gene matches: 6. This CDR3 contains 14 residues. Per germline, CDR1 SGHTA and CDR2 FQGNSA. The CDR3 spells CASSLGGTGYGYTF. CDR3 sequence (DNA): TGTGCCAGCAGCCTTGGTGGGACAGGCTATGGCTACACCTTC.

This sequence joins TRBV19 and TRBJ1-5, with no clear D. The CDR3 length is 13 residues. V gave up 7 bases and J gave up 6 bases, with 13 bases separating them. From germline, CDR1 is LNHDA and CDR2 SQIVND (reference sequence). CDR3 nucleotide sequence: TGTGCCAGTAATTTCCTGGGCGCTCAGCCCCAGCATTTT. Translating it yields CASNFLGAQPQHF. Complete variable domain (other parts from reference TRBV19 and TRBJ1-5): DGGITQSPKYLFRKEGQNVTLSCEQNLNHDAMYWYRQDPGQGLRLIYYSQIVNDFQKGDIAEGYSVSREKKESFPLTVTSAQKNPTAFYLCASNFLGAQPQHFGDGTRLSIL.

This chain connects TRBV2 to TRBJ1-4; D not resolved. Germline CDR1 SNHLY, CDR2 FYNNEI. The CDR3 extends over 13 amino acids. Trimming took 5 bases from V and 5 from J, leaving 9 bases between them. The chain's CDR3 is CASSLQMNEKLFF. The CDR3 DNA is TGTGCCAGCAGTCTTCAGATGAATGAAAAACTGTTTTTT.

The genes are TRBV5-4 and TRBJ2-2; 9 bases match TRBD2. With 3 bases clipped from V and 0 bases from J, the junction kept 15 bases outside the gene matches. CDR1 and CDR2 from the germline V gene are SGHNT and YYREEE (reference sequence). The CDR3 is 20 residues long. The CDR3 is CASSYRIGTSPITNTGELFF. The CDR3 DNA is TGTGCCAGCAGCTACCGAATCGGGACTAGCCCTATAACGAACACCGGGGAGCTGTTTTTT.

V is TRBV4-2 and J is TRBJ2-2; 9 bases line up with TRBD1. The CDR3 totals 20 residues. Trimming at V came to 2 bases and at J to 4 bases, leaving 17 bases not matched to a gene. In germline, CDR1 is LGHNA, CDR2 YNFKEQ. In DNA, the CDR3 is TGTGCCAGCAGCCAAAGCGGGACAGGGCCGGGATGGCCTATCACCGGGGAGCTGTTTTTT. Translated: CASSQSGTGPGWPITGELFF.

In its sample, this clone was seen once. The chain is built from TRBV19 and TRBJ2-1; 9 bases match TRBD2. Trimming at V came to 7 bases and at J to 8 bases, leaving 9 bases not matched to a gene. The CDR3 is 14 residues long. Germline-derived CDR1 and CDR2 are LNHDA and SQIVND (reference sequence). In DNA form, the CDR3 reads TGTGCCAGTAATTCCCTAGCGGGGAGAGATGAGCAGTTCTTC. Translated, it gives CASNSLAGRDEQFF.

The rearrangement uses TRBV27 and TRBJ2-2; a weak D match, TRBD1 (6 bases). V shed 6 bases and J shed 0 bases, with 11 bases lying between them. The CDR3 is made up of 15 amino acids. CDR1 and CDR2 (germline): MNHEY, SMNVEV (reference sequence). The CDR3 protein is CASSRDTSNTGELFF. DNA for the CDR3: TGTGCCAGCAGCCGGGACACCTCGAACACCGGGGAGCTGTTTTTT.

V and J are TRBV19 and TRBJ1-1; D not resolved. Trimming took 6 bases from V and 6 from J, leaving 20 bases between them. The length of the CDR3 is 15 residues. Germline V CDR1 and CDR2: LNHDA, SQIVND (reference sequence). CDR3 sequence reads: CASRNRQKVGAEAFF. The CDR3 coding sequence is TGTGCCAGTAGAAATCGACAAAAAGTTGGCGCTGAAGCTTTCTTT.

CDR3 loop: CASSVPANLQETQYF. The CDR3 DNA sequence: TGTGCCAGCAGCGTTCCCGCTAACCTCCAAGAGACCCAGTACTTC. The chain employs TRBV7-3 and TRBJ2-5, with D hard to call. V lost 5 bases to trimming and J lost 1 base, with 14 bases between them. The CDR3 spans 15 residues. Germline assignment: CDR1 SGHTA and CDR2 FQGTGA.

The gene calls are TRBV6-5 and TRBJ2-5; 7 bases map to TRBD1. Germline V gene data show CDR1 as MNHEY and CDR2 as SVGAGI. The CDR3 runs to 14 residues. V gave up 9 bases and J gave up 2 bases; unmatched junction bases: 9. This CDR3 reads CASRDSRTQETQYF. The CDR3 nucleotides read TGTGCCAGTCGGGACAGCCGGACACAAGAGACCCAGTACTTC.

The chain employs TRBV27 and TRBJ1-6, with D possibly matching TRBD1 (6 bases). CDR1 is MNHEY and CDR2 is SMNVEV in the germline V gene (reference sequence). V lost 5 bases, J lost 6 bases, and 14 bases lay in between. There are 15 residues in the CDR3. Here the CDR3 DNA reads TGTGCCAGCAGTGCAAGACAGGCGGCTAATTCACCCCTCCACTTT. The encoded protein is CASSARQAANSPLHF.

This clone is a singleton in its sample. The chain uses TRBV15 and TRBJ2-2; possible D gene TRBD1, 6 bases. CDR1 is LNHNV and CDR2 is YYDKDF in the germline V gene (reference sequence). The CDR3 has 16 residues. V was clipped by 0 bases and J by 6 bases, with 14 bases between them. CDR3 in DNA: TGTGCCACCAGCAGAGATCCCAGGGGCTCGGCCGGGGAGCTGTTTTTT. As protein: CATSRDPRGSAGELFF.

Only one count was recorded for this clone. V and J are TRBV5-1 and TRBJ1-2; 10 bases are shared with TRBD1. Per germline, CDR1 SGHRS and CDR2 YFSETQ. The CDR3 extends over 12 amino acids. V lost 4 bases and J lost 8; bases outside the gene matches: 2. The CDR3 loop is CASSGTGVGYTF. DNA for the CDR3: TGCGCCAGCAGCGGGACAGGGGTCGGCTACACCTTC.

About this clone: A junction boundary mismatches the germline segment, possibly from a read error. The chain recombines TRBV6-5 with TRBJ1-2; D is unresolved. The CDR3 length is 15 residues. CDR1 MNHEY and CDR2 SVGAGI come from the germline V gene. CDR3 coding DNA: TGTGCCAGCAGTTACTCGAATGCCCAAAACTATGGCCACACCTTC. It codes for CASSYSNAQNYGHTF.